Included here is one T cell receptor delta chain sequence, with context. This clone was recorded at least ten times. The antigen this receptor binds is unknown. With only one base between it and a far larger clone, this is likely a read error. The library was generated by RT-PCR. TCRdb lists the instrument as Illumina MiSeq. Clonotypes were called again by TCRdb from the public reads via CATT, and duplicate nucleotide sequences were then merged into one entry. The sample table records about 850 delta-chain clones; about 2.8% of these occur just once. Approximately 60% of the sample goes to the ten largest clones. This sample is drawn from a study of gamma-delta T cells after stem cell transplantation (dated by TCRdb to 2015 to 2016). Including the terminal cysteine and phenylalanine, the CDR3 comprises 18 residues. Here the CDR3 DNA is all that survives: 54 bases in frame from base 1. The V and J ends are trimmed by 0 bases and 0 bases, leaving 19 bases between them. Based on the germline V gene, the CDR1 and CDR2 sequences are GEAIGNYY and EKD.

This chain joins TRDV2 to TRDJ1, and TRDD3 may be the D gene, going by 6 matching bases. Sequencing was carried out using gamma-delta T cells. This TCR came from a human donor. It is not recorded whose cells these are; they may come from a transplant donor. The CDR3 region: CACDTAVGWGRYTDKLIF. DNA sequence: TGTGCCTGTGACACCGCTGTGGGCTGGGGCCGGTACACCGATAAACTCATCTTT.